This T cell receptor beta chain emerged from a study of blood T cell repertoires in COVID-19. Ages ranged from roughly 18 to 100 years, with residence in about 24 US areas. Symptom resolution, clearance, or two negative PCRs marked the recovered donors of Cohort 3. CDR1 is SQVTM and CDR2 is ANQGSEA in the germline V gene. Trimming cost V 3 bases and J 3 bases; bases outside gene matches: 2. The CDR3 runs to 13 residues. Under the authors' procedure: Scientists estimated how many nucleated cells there were by amplifying reference gene primers. The protocol was immunoSEQ multiplex PCR, while the TCRdb copy is restricted to in-frame clones and leaves out a portion. The V and J calls and the clone size are those of that table, but D and trimming were determined from the DNA. The repertoire holds almost 250,000 clones, 80% to 90% seen once, with about 4% in the top ten.

The sequence came from a young woman who had recovered from COVID-19. Sequencing was carried out using PBMCs or T cells enriched from blood (not recorded which). The gene calls are TRBV29-1 and TRBJ1-2; 9 positions match TRBD1. CDR3 sequence reads: CSVEGTGYYGYTF. The CDR3 DNA is TGCAGCGTTGAGGGGACAGGGTACTATGGCTACACCTTC. The full variable domain, in which reference TRBV29-1 and TRBJ1-2 provide the parts outside the CDR3, is SAVISQKPSRDICQRGTSLTIQCQVDSQVTMMFWYRQQPGQSLTLIATANQGSEATYESGFVIDKFPISRPNLTFSTLTVSNMSPEDSSIYLCSVEGTGYYGYTFGSGTRLTVV.